This entry concerns a single T cell receptor beta chain. Its specificity is not known. Primers included in the PCR were 60 Vbeta and 13 Jbeta primers. Assay used: immunoSEQ multiplex PCR; TCRdb lists only in-frame clones, some missing. This sample carries 120,000 or so clones, around 73% of them seen once, and the ten largest clones take about 7.9%. The germline V gene has CDR1 MGHDK and CDR2 SYGVNS. Deletions cut 1 base from V and 1 base from J, with 4 bases between. The CDR3 spans 14 residues. The sample originates from a study of cytomegalovirus exposure and HLA in healthy donors. Overall study results and limits: Analysis performed later found roughly 17,000 TCR beta sequences associated with HLA alleles at 0.05 false discovery rate. In vitro experiments confirmed that three CMV-associated chains were specific for CMV antigens. Roughly even sequencing depth across donors was the assumption behind the presence/absence analyses. Later analysis placed DRB1 highest and HLA-C lowest in TCR association rates, which differed by HLA locus.

The receptor comes from a woman in her thirties or forties in good health and CMV-seropositive. The chain couples TRBV25-1 to TRBJ2-2; no clear D. Sequenced: PBMCs. CDR3 in amino acids: CASSEFLNTGELFF. CDR3 nucleotide sequence: TGTGCCAGCAGTGAATTCCTGAACACCGGGGAGCTGTTTTTT.